This TCR beta chain was identified during a study of blood T cell repertoires in COVID-19. For the study at large: From the United States, Italy and Spain came samples of acute and convalescent COVID-19. In each case, the material was cDNA or gDNA derived from T cells, B-cell-depleted T cells, or PBMCs.

In the authors' workflow: Quantification of nucleated cells was approximated via reference gene primer amplification. Profiled with immunoSEQ multiplex PCR; TCRdb holds only in-frame clones, not every one. V, J and clone size reflect that table, while D and trimming were determined from the DNA. The data show 81,000 or so clones, about 82% seen once. The CDR3 sequence is 12 residues long. V gave up 5 bases and J gave up 9 bases; unmatched junction bases: 1. Per germline, CDR1 MNHNY and CDR2 SVGAGI (reference sequence). This TCR derives from a man aged 50 to 59 with active COVID-19. The sequencing input was peripheral blood. V usage is TRBV6-6 and J usage is TRBJ2-1, with 10 positions matching TRBD2. CDR3 nucleotides: TGTGCCAGCAGTACTAGCGGGACTGAGCAGTTCTTC. Encoded protein: CASSTSGTEQFF.